The text below deals with one T cell receptor (beta chain). This clonotype has a single count. What this receptor recognizes is not known. The record has no base qualities; no much larger clone is one base away. One read gives only weak evidence. The data derive from a study of early T cells in non-severe SARS-CoV-2 infection (dated by TCRdb to 2020 to 2022). Context from the whole study: Because TCR sequencing was done on bulk RNA from unsorted whole blood, the alpha and beta chains could not be paired.

CDR1 and CDR2 are read off the germline V gene as SGHDT and YYEEEE. The germline V end is reduced by 3 bases and the J end by 2 bases; junction bases left unmatched: 5. Inclusive of the bounding cysteine and phenylalanine, the CDR3 is 15 residues long. Kept here is only the CDR3 DNA, which spans 45 bases and is read in frame from base 1. Results and caveats for the whole study, not just this receptor: VDJdb matching was skewed toward anti-spike CD8 responses and likely underestimated virus-specific expansions, missing private and CD4 specificities.

The study was a case-control design nested within a healthcare worker cohort in London, UK, with weekly nasopharyngeal swab PCR tests and blood sampling. Between 23 and 31 March 2020, the week of the UK lockdown, healthcare workers were enrolled and then followed up weekly for as long as 16 weeks. Library method: 5' RACE. Instrument used: NextSeq 500. Unique molecular identifiers were attached to individual cDNA molecules in the TCR library protocol so that sequencing error and PCR bias could be corrected. Sequencing covered both TCR alpha and beta chains, and within each sample the abundances of alpha and beta sequences were tightly co-correlated. In the authors' own workflow: V gene, J gene and CDR3 annotation of TCR sequences was performed with Decombinator V4. Expanded TCRs were defined as changing significantly between any two time points under a Poisson model with p below 0.0001. TCR abundances were normalised to the total number of TCRs sequenced per sample and expressed as counts per million. TRAV1-2 paired with TRAJ12, TRAJ20 or TRAJ33 defined MAIT TCRs, while TRAV10 paired with TRAJ18 defined iNKT TCRs. A search of VDJdb, accessed on 1 November 2021, was run for TCRs annotated to CMV, EBV and SARS-CoV-2, with TCRs annotated for multiple antigens excluded. In TCRdb, the public reads were trimmed at Q25 with fastp and aligned with MiXCR, with productive beta chains retained. Every CDR3 protein is listed once, alongside the most common genes and DNA of its rows. In this record, the V and J calls reflect TCRdb's handling and not the investigators' own analysis. The sample records tens of thousands of distinct CDR3 sequences, roughly an eighth of which are singletons. The ten largest clonotypes hold approximately 2.5% of the sample.

The receptor was derived from an adult who was a healthcare worker with PCR-confirmed SARS-CoV-2 infection or an uninfected control (not recorded which). This specimen was whole blood, taken at baseline. The V gene is TRBV5-6 and the J gene is TRBJ2-7; 10 central bases correspond to TRBD2. The DNA sequence follows: TGTGCCAGCAGCTCCCCTCTAGCGGGAGCCTACGAGCAGTACTTC. It codes for CASSSPLAGAYEQYF.